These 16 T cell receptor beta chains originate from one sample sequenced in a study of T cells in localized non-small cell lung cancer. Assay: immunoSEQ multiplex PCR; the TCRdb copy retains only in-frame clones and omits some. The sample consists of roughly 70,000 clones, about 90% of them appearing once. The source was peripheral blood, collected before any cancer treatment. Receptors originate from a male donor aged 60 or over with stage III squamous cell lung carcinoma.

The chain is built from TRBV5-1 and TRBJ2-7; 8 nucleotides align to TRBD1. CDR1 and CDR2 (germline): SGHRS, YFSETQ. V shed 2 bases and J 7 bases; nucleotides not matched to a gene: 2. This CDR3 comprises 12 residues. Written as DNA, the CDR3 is TGCGCCAGCAGCTTCGACAGGGGAGAGCAGTACTTC. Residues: CASSFDRGEQYF.

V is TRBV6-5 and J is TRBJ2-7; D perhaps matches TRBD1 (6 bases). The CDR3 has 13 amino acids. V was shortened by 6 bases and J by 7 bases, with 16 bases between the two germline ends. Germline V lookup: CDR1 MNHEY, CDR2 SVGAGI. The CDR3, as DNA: TGTGCCAGCAGGAGCTACAGGGTTGAGGAGCAGTACTTC. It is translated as CASRSYRVEEQYF.

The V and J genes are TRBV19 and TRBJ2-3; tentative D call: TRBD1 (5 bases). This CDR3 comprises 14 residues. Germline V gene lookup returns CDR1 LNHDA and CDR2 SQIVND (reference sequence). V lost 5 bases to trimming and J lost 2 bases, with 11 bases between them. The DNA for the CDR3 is TGTGCCAGTAGTGCTCCGGACAACACAGATACGCAGTATTTT. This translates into CASSAPDNTDTQYF.

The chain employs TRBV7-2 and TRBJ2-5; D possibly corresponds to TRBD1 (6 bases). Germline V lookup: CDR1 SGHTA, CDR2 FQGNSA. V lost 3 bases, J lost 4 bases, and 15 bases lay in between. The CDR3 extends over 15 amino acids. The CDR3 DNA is TGTGCCAGCAGCTTGGGAACAGGGATGGGAGAGACCCAGTACTTC. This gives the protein CASSLGTGMGETQYF. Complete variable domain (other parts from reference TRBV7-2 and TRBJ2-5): GAGVSQSPSNKVTEKGKDVELRCDPISGHTALYWYRQSLGQGLEFLIYFQGNSAPDKSGLPSDRFSAERTGGSVSTLTIQRTQQEDSAVYLCASSLGTGMGETQYFGPGTRLLVL.

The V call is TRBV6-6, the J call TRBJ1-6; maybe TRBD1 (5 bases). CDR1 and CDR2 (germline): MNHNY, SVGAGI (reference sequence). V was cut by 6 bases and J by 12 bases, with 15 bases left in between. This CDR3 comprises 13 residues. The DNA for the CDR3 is TGTGCCAGCAGACAGAACAGGCTAATACCCCTCCACTTT. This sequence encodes CASRQNRLIPLHF.

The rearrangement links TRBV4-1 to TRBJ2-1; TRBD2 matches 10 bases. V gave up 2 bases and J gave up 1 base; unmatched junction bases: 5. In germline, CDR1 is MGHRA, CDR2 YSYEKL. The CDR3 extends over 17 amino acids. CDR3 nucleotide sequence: TGCGCCAGCAGCCAACTAGGACTAGCGGCATCCTACAATGAGCAGTTCTTC. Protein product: CASSQLGLAASYNEQFF.

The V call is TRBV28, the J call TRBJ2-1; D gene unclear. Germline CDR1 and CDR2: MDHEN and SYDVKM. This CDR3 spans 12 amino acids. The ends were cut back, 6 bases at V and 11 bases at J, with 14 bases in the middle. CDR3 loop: CASSLYRSKQFF. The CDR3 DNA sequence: TGTGCCAGCAGCCTCTACCGTAGTAAGCAGTTCTTC.

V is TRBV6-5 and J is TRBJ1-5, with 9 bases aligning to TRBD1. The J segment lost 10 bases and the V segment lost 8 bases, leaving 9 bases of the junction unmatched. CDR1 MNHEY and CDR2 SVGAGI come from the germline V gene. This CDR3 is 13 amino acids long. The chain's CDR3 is CASCRDRVGPQHF. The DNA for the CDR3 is TGTGCCAGCTGCCGGGACAGGGTCGGACCCCAGCATTTT.

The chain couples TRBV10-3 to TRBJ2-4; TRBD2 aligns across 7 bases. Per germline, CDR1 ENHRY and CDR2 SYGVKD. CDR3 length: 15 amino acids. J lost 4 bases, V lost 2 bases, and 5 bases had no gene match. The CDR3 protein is CAISEGWRGKNIQYF. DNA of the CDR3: TGTGCCATCAGTGAGGGTTGGCGGGGGAAAAACATTCAGTACTTC.

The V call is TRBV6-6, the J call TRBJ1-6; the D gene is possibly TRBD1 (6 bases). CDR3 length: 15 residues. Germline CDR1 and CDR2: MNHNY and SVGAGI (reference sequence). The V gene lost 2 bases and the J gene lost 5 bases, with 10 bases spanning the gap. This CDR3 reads CASSYTGGNNSPLHF. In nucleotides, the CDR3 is TGTGCCAGCAGTTACACCGGGGGCAATAATTCACCCCTCCACTTT.

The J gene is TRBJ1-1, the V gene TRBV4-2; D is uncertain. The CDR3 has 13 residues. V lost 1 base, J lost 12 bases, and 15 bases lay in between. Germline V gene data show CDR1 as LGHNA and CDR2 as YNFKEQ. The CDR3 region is CASSQGRAGATFF. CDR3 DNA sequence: TGTGCCAGCAGCCAAGGAAGGGCAGGCGCGACTTTCTTT.

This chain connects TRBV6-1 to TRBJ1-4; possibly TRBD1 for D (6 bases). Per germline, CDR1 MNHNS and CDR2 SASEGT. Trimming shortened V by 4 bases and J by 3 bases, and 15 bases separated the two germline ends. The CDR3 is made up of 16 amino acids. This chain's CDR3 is CASSGSTGFPNEKLFF. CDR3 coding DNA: TGTGCCAGCAGTGGGTCGACAGGATTCCCTAATGAAAAACTGTTTTTT.

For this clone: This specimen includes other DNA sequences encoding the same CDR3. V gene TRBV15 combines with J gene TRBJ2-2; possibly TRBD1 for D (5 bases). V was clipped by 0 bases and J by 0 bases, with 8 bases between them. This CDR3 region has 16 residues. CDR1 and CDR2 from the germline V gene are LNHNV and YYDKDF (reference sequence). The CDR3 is CATSRDIGANTGELFF. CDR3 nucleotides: TGTGCCACCAGCAGAGATATAGGGGCGAACACCGGGGAGCTGTTTTTT.

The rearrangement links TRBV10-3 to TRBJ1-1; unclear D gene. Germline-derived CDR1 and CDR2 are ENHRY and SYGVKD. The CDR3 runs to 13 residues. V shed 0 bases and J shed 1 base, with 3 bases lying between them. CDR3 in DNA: TGTGCCATCAGTGAGTCCCCGAACACTGAAGCTTTCTTT. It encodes CAISESPNTEAFF.

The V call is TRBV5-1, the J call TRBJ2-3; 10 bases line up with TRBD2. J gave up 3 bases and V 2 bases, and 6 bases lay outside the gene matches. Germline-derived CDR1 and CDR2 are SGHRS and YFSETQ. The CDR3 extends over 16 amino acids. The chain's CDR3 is CASSLNSGGRTDTQYF. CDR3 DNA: TGCGCCAGCAGCTTAAATAGCGGGGGGCGGACAGATACGCAGTATTTT.

This chain's CDR3 is CATRGPVSGYTF. The CDR3 DNA reads as TGTGCCACCAGGGGCCCCGTGTCCGGCTACACCTTC. The chain employs TRBV15 and TRBJ1-2, with D uncertain. The germline V and J ends were trimmed by 6 bases and 8 bases, with 13 bases remaining between them. There are 12 residues in the CDR3. The V gene's germline CDR1 is LNHNV and CDR2 YYDKDF (reference sequence).